This TCR beta chain was recorded in a study of PD-1 blockade in classical Hodgkin lymphoma. Time point reported: cycle 4 day 1 (C4D1), after 5 to 7 weeks of nivolumab. Each patient experienced a relapse that followed autologous stem cell transplantation, and brentuximab vedotin exposure varied. Clones were read by immunoSEQ multiplex PCR, and TCRdb kept only the in-frame ones, dropping some. The sample yields around 40,000 clones, 75% to 85% seen once. CDR3 length: 15 residues. CDR1 and CDR2 (germline): SGHAT, FQNNGV. The V gene lost 5 bases and the J gene lost 0 bases, with 10 bases spanning the gap.

This TCR was sampled from a human donor with classical Hodgkin lymphoma. The chain employs TRBV11-2 and TRBJ1-4; D is possibly TRBD1 (6 bases). This specimen consisted of peripheral blood mononuclear cells (PBMCs), obtained before the fourth cycle of nivolumab. DNA for the CDR3: TGTGCCAGCAGCCAGACAGGCACAACTAATGAAAAACTGTTTTTT. Translation: CASSQTGTTNEKLFF.